The clone carrying this T cell receptor beta chain came up a few times. The CDR3 has 15 amino acids. Germline lookup yields CDR1 LGHNA and CDR2 YSLEER. V was cut by 2 bases and J by 0 bases, with 10 bases left in between. The sample is drawn from a study of T cells after yellow fever vaccination. Overall study results and limits: Contaminants from the bulk population, in the form of abundant clonotypes, could be found in FACS-sorted repertoires. Clonotype sharing between CD4 and CD8 compartments was small. The secondary response peaked faster, at day 5 versus 15, but was weaker.

TCRdb independently ran MiXCR on the 5' RACE reads; one entry per CDR3 protein. The sample lists around 88,000 distinct CDR3 sequences; 13% were seen once. The sequences come from CD8+ T cells not binding an NS4B(214-222) dextramer, sorted from PBMCs, collected about 20 days after the first yellow fever vaccination. The J gene is TRBJ1-2, the V gene TRBV4-3; no definite D call. The TCR originated in a man between 18 and 35 years old who received the YFV17D yellow fever vaccine. This chain's CDR3 is CASSQTRNPNYGYTF. CDR3 DNA sequence: TGCGCCAGCAGCCAAACAAGGAACCCTAACTATGGCTACACCTTC.